This T cell receptor (beta chain) was observed in a study of T cells in Graves' hyperthyroidism and ophthalmopathy. Germline V gives CDR1 DFQATT, CDR2 SNEGSKA (reference sequence). V trimming: 3 bases; J trimming: 6 bases; junction bases outside the gene matches: 7. This CDR3 has 13 residues. Amplification yielded TCR beta CDR3 regions, with RNA transcripts as the source. With the HTBI primer set, the TCR CDR3 went through a first round of RT-PCR. TCRdb reprocessed the multiplex PCR reads with MiXCR, giving one entry per CDR3 protein. The sample yields about 610,000 distinct CDR3 sequences, about 45% seen once.

This receptor was taken from a woman younger than 35 with Graves' hyperthyroidism. This chain links TRBV20-1 with TRBJ1-2, with TRBD1 matching over 7 bases. The sample taken for sequencing was peripheral blood or thyroid tissue (not recorded which). The DNA of the CDR3 is TGCAGTGCTAGCGAGGGGGCATCAAATGGCTACACCTTC. It specifies CSASEGASNGYTF.